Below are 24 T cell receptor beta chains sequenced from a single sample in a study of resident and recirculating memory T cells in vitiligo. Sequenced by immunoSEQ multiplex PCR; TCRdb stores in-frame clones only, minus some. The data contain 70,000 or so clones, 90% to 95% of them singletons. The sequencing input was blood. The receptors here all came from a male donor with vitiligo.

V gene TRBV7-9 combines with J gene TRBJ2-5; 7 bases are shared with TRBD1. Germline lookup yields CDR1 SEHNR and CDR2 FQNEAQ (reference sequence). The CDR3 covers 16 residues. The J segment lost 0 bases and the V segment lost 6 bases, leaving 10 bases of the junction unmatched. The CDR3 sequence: CASRKGTAPYQETQYF. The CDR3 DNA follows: TGTGCCAGCAGAAAAGGGACAGCCCCATACCAAGAGACCCAGTACTTC.

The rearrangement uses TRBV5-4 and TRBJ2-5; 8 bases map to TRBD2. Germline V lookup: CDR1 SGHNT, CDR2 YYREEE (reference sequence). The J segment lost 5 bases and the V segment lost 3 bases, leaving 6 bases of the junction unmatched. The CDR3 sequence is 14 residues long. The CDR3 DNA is TGTGCCAGCAGCTGGAGCGGGGGTTCGGAGACCCAGTACTTC. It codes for CASSWSGGSETQYF.

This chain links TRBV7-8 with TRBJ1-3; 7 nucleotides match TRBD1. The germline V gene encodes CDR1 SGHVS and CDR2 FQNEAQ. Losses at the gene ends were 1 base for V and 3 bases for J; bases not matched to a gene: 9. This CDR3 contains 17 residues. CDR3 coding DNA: TGTGCCAGCAGCTTAGGGGGCCAGGGGGTATTTGGAAACACCATATATTTT. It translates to CASSLGGQGVFGNTIYF.

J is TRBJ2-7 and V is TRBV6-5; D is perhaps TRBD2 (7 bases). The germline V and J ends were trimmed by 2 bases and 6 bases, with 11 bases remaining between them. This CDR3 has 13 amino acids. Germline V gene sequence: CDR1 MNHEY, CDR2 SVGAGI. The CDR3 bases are TGTGCCAGCAGTTACGGGAGGGGGGGCGAGCAGTACTTC. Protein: CASSYGRGGEQYF.

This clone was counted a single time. The CDR3 reads CAISRATNEKLFF. Written as DNA, the CDR3 is TGTGCCATCAGCCGGGCAACTAATGAAAAACTGTTTTTT. The J gene is TRBJ1-4, the V gene TRBV10-3; D is unresolved. CDR3 length: 13 residues. CDR1 and CDR2 (germline): ENHRY, SYGVKD. V dropped 6 bases and J dropped 0 bases, with 5 bases sitting between them.

CDR3 residues: CASSLRENSPLHF. CDR3 nucleotide sequence: TGTGCCAGCAGCTTGCGTGAGAATTCACCCCTCCACTTT. The gene calls are TRBV7-3 and TRBJ1-6; D is unresolved. CDR3 length equals 13 residues. V was clipped by 3 bases and J by 7 bases, with 7 bases between them. Germline V gene sequence: CDR1 SGHTA, CDR2 FQGTGA.

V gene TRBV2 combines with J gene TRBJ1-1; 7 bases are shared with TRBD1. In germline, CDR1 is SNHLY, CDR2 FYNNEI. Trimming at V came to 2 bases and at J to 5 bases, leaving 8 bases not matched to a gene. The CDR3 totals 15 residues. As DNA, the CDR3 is TGTGCCAGCAGTGAAAGGGGCAGGGGGAGGACTGAAGCTTTCTTT. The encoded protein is CASSERGRGRTEAFF.

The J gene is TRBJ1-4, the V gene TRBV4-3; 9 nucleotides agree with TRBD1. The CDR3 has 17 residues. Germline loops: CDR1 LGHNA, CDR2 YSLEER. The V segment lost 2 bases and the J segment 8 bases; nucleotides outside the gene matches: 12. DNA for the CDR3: TGCGCCAGCAGCCAATGGACAGGGGCCGGTGGGGGCGAAAAACTGTTTTTT. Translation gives CASSQWTGAGGGEKLFF.

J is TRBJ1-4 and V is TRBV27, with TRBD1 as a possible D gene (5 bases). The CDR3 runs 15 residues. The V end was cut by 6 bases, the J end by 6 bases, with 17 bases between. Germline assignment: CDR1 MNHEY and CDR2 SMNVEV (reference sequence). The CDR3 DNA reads TGTGCCAGCAGCCTCAGGGCAGGGCGGTATGAAAAACTGTTTTTT. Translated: CASSLRAGRYEKLFF.

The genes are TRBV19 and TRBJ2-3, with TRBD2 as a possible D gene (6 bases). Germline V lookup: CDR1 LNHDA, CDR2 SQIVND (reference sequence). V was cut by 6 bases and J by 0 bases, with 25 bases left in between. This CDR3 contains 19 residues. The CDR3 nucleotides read TGTGCCAGTAGGAAAAGGGGTGGGTTCGGGAGTCATAGCACAGATACGCAGTATTTT. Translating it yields CASRKRGGFGSHSTDTQYF.

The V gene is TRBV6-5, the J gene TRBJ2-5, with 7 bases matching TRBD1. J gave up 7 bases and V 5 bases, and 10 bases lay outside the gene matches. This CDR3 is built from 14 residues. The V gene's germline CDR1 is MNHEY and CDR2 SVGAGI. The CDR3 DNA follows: TGTGCCAGCAGTCCCGATGGCCAGGGGGTGACCCAGTACTTC. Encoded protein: CASSPDGQGVTQYF.

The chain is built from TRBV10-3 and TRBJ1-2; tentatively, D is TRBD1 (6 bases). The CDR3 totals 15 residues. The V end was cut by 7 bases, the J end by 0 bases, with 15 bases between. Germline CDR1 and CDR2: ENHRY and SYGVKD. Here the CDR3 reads CAINPTGPSNYGYTF. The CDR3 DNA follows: TGTGCCATCAACCCGACAGGCCCATCTAACTATGGCTACACCTTC.

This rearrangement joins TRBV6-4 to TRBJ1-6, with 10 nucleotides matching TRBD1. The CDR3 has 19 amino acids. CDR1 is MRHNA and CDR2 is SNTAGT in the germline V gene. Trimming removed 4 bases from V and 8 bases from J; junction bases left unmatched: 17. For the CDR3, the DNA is TGTGCCAGCAGTGCCCTACCGGACAGGGGGGAAGGAGGGGATTCACCCCTCCACTTT. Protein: CASSALPDRGEGGDSPLHF.

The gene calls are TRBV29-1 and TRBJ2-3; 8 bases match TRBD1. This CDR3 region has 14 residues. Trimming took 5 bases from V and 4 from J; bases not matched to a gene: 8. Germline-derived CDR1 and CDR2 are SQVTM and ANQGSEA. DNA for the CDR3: TGCAGCGTTTACAGGGGGGTCGGCCCAGATACGCAGTATTTT. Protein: CSVYRGVGPDTQYF.

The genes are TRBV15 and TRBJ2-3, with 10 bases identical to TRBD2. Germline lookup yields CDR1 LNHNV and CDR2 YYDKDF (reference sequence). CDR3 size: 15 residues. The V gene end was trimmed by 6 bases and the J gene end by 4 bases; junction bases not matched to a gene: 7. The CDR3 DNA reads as TGTGCCACCAGTATGGCGAGCGGGGGGGCAGATACGCAGTATTTT. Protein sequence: CATSMASGGADTQYF.

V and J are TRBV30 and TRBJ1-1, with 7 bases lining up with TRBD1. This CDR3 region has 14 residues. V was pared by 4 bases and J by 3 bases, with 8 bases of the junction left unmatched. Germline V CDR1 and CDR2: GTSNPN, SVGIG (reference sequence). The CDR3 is CAWTLQTGYTEAFF. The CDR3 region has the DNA TGTGCCTGGACCCTCCAGACAGGGTACACTGAAGCTTTCTTT.

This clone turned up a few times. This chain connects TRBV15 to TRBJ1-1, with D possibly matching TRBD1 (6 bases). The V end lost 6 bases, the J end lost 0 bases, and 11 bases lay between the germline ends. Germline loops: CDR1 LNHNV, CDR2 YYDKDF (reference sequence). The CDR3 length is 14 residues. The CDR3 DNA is TGTGCCACCAGGAGGGCAGGGGTGAACACTGAAGCTTTCTTT. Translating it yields CATRRAGVNTEAFF.

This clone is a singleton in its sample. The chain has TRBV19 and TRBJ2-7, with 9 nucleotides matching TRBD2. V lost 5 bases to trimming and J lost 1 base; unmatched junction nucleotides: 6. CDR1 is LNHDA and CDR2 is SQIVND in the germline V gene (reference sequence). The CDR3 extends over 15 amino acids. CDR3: CASSRPSGGSYEQYF. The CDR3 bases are TGTGCCAGTAGTCGCCCCAGCGGGGGGTCCTACGAGCAGTACTTC.

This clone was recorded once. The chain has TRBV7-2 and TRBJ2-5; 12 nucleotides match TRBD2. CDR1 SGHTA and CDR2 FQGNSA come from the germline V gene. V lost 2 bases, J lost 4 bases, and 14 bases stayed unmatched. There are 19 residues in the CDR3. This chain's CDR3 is CASSLIGLAGGRVGETQYF. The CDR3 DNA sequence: TGTGCCAGCAGCTTAATAGGCCTAGCGGGGGGGCGTGTGGGAGAGACCCAGTACTTC.

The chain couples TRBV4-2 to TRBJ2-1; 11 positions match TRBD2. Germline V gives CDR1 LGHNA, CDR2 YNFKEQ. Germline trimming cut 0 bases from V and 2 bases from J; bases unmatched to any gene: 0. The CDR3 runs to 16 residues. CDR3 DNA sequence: TGTGCCAGCAGCCAAGATAGCGGGGGGGCCTACAATGAGCAGTTCTTC. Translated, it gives CASSQDSGGAYNEQFF.

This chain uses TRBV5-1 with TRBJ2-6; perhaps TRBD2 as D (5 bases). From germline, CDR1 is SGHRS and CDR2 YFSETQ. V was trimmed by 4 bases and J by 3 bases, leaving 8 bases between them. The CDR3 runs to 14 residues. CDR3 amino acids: CASSEGIGANVLTF. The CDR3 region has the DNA TGCGCCAGCAGCGAGGGAATTGGGGCCAACGTCCTGACTTTC. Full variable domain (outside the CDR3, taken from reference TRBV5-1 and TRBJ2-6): KAGVTQTPRYLIKTRGQQVTLSCSPISGHRSVSWYQQTPGQGLQFLFEYFSETQRNKGNFPGRFSGRQFSNSRSEMNVSTLELGDSALYLCASSEGIGANVLTFGAGSRLTVL.

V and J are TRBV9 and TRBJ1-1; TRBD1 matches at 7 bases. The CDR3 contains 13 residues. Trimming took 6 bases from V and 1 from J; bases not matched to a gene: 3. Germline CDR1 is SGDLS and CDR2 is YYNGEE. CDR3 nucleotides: TGTGCCAGCACCGGGACAGAGAACACTGAAGCTTTCTTT. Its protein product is CASTGTENTEAFF.

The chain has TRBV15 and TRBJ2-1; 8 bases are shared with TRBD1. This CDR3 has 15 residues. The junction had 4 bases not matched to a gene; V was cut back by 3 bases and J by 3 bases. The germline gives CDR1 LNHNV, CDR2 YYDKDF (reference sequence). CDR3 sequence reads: CATSSRTGIYNEQFF. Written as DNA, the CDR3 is TGTGCCACCAGCAGTCGGACAGGGATCTACAATGAGCAGTTCTTC.

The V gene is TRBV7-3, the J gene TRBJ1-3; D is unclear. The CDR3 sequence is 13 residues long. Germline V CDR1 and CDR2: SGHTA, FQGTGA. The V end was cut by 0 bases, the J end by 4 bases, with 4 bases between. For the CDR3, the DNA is TGTGCCAGCAGCTTAACCCGGGGAAACACCATATATTTT. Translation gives CASSLTRGNTIYF.